This T cell receptor (beta chain) was observed in a study of blood T cell repertoires in COVID-19. TCRdb keeps only in-frame clones here, not all; method: immunoSEQ multiplex PCR. The table includes 15,000 to 25,000 clones, approximately 84% detected once. Trimming stripped 5 bases from V and 2 bases from J, with 12 bases between. This CDR3 has 14 residues. The germline V gene has CDR1 MNHEY and CDR2 SMNVEV (reference sequence). The sequence derives from a human donor with active COVID-19. The donor label of this sample is uncertain. J is TRBJ1-2 and V is TRBV27; TRBD1 is a possible D gene (6 bases). The sample comprised peripheral blood. As DNA, the CDR3 is TGTGCCAGCAGTACAGGGAATGGGAACTATGGCTACACCTTC. This sequence encodes CASSTGNGNYGYTF.